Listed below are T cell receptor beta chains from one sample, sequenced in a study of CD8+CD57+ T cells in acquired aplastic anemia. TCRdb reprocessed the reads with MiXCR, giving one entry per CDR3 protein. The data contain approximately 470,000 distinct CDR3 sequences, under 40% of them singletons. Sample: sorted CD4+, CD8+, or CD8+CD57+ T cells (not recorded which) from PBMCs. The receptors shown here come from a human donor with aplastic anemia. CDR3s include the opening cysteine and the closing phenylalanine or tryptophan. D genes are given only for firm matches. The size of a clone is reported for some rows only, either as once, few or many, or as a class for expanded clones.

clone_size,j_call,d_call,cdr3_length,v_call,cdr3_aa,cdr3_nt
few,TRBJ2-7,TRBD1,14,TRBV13,CASSLGDREYEQYF,TGTGCCAGCAGCTTAGGGGACAGGGAGTACGAGCAGTACTTC
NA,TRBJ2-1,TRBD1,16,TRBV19,CASSRRQGLWDNEQFF,TGTGCCAGTAGCCGCCGACAGGGGCTGTGGGACAATGAGCAGTTCTTC
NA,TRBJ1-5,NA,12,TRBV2,CASHRENQPQHF,TGTGCCAGTCACAGGGAAAATCAGCCCCAGCATTTT
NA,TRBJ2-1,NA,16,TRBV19,CASSITLGGSYNEQFF,TGTGCCAGTAGTATTACCCTAGGGGGCTCCTACAATGAGCAGTTCTTC
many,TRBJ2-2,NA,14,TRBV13,CASSLQGRTGELFF,TGTGCCAGCAGCTTACAGGGGAGGACCGGGGAGCTGTTTTTT
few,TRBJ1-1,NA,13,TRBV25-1,CASVADLNTEAFF,TGTGCCAGCGTAGCAGACCTAAACACTGAAGCTTTCTTT
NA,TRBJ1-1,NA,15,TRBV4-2,CASSQGKGLNTEAFF,TGTGCCAGCAGCCAAGGCAAGGGGCTGAACACTGAAGCTTTCTTT
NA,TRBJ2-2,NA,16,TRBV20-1,CSARSTGTDNTGELFF,TGCAGTGCTAGATCTACTGGGACGGATAACACCGGGGAGCTGTTTTTT
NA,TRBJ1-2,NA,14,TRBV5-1,CASSLTEWSYGYTF,TGCGCCAGCAGCTTGACAGAGTGGTCCTATGGCTACACCTTC
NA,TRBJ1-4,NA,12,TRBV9,CVSSAEGEKLFF,TGTGTCAGCAGCGCGGAAGGCGAAAAACTGTTTTTT
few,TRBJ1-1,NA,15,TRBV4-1,CASSQVGVIGPEAFF,TGCGCCAGCAGCCAGGTTGGGGTCATAGGCCCTGAAGCTTTCTTT
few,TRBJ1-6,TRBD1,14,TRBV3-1,CASSQGDSYSPLHF,TGTGCCAGCAGCCAAGGGGACAGCTATTCACCCCTCCACTTT
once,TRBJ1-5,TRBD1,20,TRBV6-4,CASSDFQTGGALFGNQPQHF,TGTGCCAGCAGTGACTTCCAGACAGGGGGGGCCTTGTTTGGCAATCAGCCCCAGCATTTT
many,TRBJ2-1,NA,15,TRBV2,CASRNQGGEYAEQFF,TGTGCCAGCAGGAATCAGGGTGGCGAATACGCTGAGCAGTTCTTC
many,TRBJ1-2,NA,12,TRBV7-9,CASSRDIYGYTF,TGTGCCAGCAGCCGGGACATCTATGGCTACACCTTC
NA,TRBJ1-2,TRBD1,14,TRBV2,CASLRDRGDYGYTF,TGTGCCAGCTTGAGGGACAGGGGAGACTATGGCTACACCTTC
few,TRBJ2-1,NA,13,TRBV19,CASSIFGRGEQFF,TGTGCCAGTAGTATTTTTGGTAGGGGTGAGCAGTTCTTC
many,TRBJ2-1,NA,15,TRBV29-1,CSVAGSASSYNEQFF,TGCAGCGTTGCCGGTAGCGCGAGCTCCTACAATGAGCAGTTCTTC
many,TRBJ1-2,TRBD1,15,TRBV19,CASSPRAAGGRGYTF,TGTGCCAGTAGTCCCCGGGCCGCAGGGGGCCGGGGCTACACCTTC
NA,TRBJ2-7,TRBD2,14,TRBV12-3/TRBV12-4,CASSTSGRSYEQYF,TGTGCCAGCAGTACTAGCGGGAGGTCCTACGAGCAGTACTTC
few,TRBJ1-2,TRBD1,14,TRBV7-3,CASSSTGVDYGYTF,TGTGCCAGCAGCTCAACAGGGGTGGACTATGGCTACACCTTC
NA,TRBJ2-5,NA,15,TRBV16,CASSQSRGSEETQYF,TGTGCCAGCAGCCAATCACGGGGGAGCGAAGAGACCCAGTACTTC
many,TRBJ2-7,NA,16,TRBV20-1,CSAREDTGTRSYEQYF,TGCAGTGCTAGAGAGGACACCGGGACAAGGTCCTACGAGCAGTACTTC
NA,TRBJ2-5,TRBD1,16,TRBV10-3,CASSELGTGGSETQYF,TGTGCCAGCAGTGAATTGGGGACAGGGGGCTCGGAGACCCAGTACTTC
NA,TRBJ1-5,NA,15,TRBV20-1,CSVKNGGQSNQPQHF,TGCAGTGTTAAGAACGGGGGGCAAAGCAATCAGCCCCAGCATTTT
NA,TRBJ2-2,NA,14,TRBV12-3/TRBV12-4,CASSLRPYTGELFF,TGTGCCAGCAGTTTGAGGCCGTACACCGGGGAGCTGTTTTTT
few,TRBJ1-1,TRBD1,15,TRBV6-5,CASSYSDRVGTEAFF,TGTGCCAGCAGTTACTCCGACAGGGTGGGCACTGAAGCTTTCTTT
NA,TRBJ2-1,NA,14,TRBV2,CASSPERSYNEQFF,TGTGCCAGCAGTCCCGAGCGCTCCTACAATGAGCAGTTCTTC
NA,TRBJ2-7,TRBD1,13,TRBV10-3,CAISKRQGYEQYF,TGTGCCATCAGTAAACGACAGGGCTACGAGCAGTACTTC
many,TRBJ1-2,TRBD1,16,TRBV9,CASSVGTGRMAGGYTF,TGTGCCAGCAGCGTAGGGACAGGGCGAATGGCAGGCGGCTACACCTTC
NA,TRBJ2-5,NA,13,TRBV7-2,CASSKHDKETQYF,TGTGCCAGCAGCAAACATGACAAGGAGACCCAGTACTTC
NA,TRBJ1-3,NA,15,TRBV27,CASSPSAGTGNTIYF,TGTGCCAGCAGTCCATCAGCAGGGACAGGAAACACCATATATTTT
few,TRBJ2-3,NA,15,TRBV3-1,CASSLGLESTDTQYF,TGTGCCAGCAGCCTGGGACTGGAGAGCACAGATACGCAGTATTTT
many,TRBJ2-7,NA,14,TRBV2,CASSEFPASYEQYF,TGTGCCAGCAGTGAGTTTCCCGCCTCCTACGAGCAGTACTTC
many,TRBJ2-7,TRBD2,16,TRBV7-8,CASRQLAVDLPSEQYF,TGTGCCAGCAGGCAACTAGCGGTAGATCTTCCCTCCGAGCAGTACTTC
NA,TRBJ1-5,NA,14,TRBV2,CASNRGGRDQPQHF,TGTGCCAGCAACCGTGGGGGAAGGGATCAGCCCCAGCATTTT
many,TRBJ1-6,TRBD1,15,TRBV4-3,CASSQQTGKGSPLHF,TGCGCCAGCAGCCAACAGACAGGGAAGGGTTCACCCCTCCACTTT
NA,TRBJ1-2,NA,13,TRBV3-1,CASSPLEGYGYTF,TGTGCCAGCAGCCCCCTTGAGGGTTATGGCTACACCTTC
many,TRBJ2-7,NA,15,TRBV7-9,CASSPQKGGNYEQYF,TGTGCCAGCAGCCCCCAAAAGGGGGGGAACTACGAGCAGTACTTC
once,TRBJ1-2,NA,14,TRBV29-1,CSTWTSGGNNGYTF,TGCAGCACCTGGACTAGCGGGGGCAACAATGGCTACACCTTC